The next 20 T cell receptor beta chains were all read from a single sample in a study of blood T cell repertoires in COVID-19. Measured with immunoSEQ multiplex PCR; TCRdb has only the in-frame clones, and not every one. The table records roughly 670,000 clones, 70% to 90% of them present only once. The material sequenced was peripheral blood. The receptors come from a woman between 18 and 29 years old with acute or convalescent COVID-19.

In the case of this clone: Other DNA sequences from this sample encode an identical CDR3 as well. CDR3 amino acids: CASSLGLATDTQYF. The CDR3 bases are TGTGCCAGCAGCTTAGGCCTAGCTACAGATACGCAGTATTTT. The genes are TRBV7-9 and TRBJ2-3; D is possibly TRBD2 (5 bases). This CDR3 comprises 14 residues. The V end lost 1 base, the J end lost 3 bases, and 8 bases lay between the germline ends. CDR1 is SEHNR, CDR2 FQNEAQ, per germline (reference sequence).

V usage is TRBV6-2 or TRBV6-3 and J usage is TRBJ1-6; D not certain. V shed 6 bases and J shed 7 bases, with 13 bases lying between them. The CDR3 has 14 residues. CDR1 and CDR2 (germline): MNHEY, SVGEGT. The CDR3 loop reads CASSSTVLNSPLHF. For the CDR3, the DNA is TGTGCCAGCAGCTCCACAGTCTTGAATTCACCCCTCCACTTT.

The genes are TRBV5-1 and TRBJ2-1; a possible D gene is TRBD2 (5 bases). The CDR3 length is 12 residues. Germline CDR1 SGHRS, CDR2 YFSETQ. V dropped 3 bases and J dropped 12 bases, with 13 bases sitting between them. The CDR3 spells CASSSRGNPQFF. DNA of the CDR3: TGCGCCAGCAGCTCTCGGGGAAATCCGCAGTTCTTC. The entire variable domain, with the rest obtained from reference TRBV5-1 and TRBJ2-1, is as follows: KAGVTQTPRYLIKTRGQQVTLSCSPISGHRSVSWYQQTPGQGLQFLFEYFSETQRNKGNFPGRFSGRQFSNSRSEMNVSTLELGDSALYLCASSSRGNPQFFGPGTRLTVL.

The genes are TRBV19 and TRBJ2-4; 8 positions match TRBD1. Germline V gene lookup returns CDR1 LNHDA and CDR2 SQIVND (reference sequence). CDR3 size: 15 residues. Unmatched junction bases numbered 10, after V lost 6 bases and J lost 6 bases. CDR3: CASSWARGPGNIQYF. DNA of the CDR3: TGTGCCAGTAGCTGGGCCAGGGGGCCAGGAAACATTCAGTACTTC.

The V call is TRBV6-5, the J call TRBJ1-1; D is uncertain. With 6 bases removed from V and 0 bases from J, the gap between germline ends came to 8 bases. Germline V gene sequence: CDR1 MNHEY, CDR2 SVGAGI. The CDR3 is made up of 13 amino acids. CDR3 loop: CASRTTVNTEAFF. The CDR3 bases are TGTGCCAGCAGAACAACAGTGAACACTGAAGCTTTCTTT.

This rearrangement joins TRBV4-2 to TRBJ1-5; D is uncertain. Between the trimmed V and J ends, which lost 1 base and 6 bases, there was a span of 13 bases. In germline, CDR1 is LGHNA, CDR2 YNFKEQ. The CDR3 spans 15 residues. CDR3 nucleotides: TGTGCCAGCAGCCAAGTCTACGGGGAGGGTCAGCCCCAGCATTTT. It is translated as CASSQVYGEGQPQHF.

The CDR3 DNA reads TGTGCCAGCAGTGAATTACACCCCACCGGGGAGCTGTTTTTT. Translating gives CASSELHPTGELFF. This chain connects TRBV2 to TRBJ2-2; unclear D gene. V was pared by 2 bases and J by 4 bases, with 8 bases between. The CDR3 runs 14 residues. Germline V gene data show CDR1 as SNHLY and CDR2 as FYNNEI.

This chain joins TRBV4-3 and TRBJ1-2; no clear D. V lost 1 base, J lost 1 base, and 10 bases lay in between. This CDR3 region has 15 residues. Germline CDR1 is LGHNA and CDR2 is YSLEER. The CDR3 here is CASSQVLSVNYGYTF. CDR3 nucleotides: TGCGCCAGCAGCCAAGTTCTAAGCGTTAACTATGGCTACACCTTC.

Regarding this clone: Other nucleotide sequences from this sample produce the same CDR3. The chain uses TRBV3-1 (or the pseudogene TRBV3-2) and TRBJ1-6, with D uncertain. Between the trimmed V and J ends, which lost 0 bases and 7 bases, there was a span of 4 bases. CDR1 is LGHDT, CDR2 YNNKEL, per germline (reference sequence). The CDR3 runs 13 residues. The DNA for the CDR3 is TGTGCCAGCAGCCAAGATCTAAATTCACCCCTCCACTTT. Translated, it gives CASSQDLNSPLHF.

This clone has more than one count but fewer than ten. The V and J genes are TRBV5-8 and TRBJ1-2; a weak D match, TRBD1 (5 bases). This CDR3 contains 17 residues. V gave up 0 bases and J gave up 0 bases, with 15 bases separating them. Looked up from germline, CDR1 is SGHTS and CDR2 is YDEGEE. CDR3: CASSLEGRGTTNYGYTF. The CDR3 DNA sequence: TGTGCCAGCAGCTTGGAGGGTCGCGGGACTACTAACTATGGCTACACCTTC.

The genes are TRBV4-1 and TRBJ1-6; TRBD1 matches 10 bases. CDR3 size: 15 residues. The V and J ends lost 1 base and 10 bases, in that order; junction bases with no gene match: 4. The V gene's germline CDR1 is MGHRA and CDR2 YSYEKL. The CDR3 reads CASSQVGTGESPLHF. For the CDR3, the DNA is TGCGCCAGCAGCCAAGTGGGGACAGGGGAATCACCCCTCCACTTT.

This clone appeared a single time. This chain connects TRBV9 to TRBJ1-2, with 11 bases identical to TRBD1. This CDR3 comprises 15 residues. Germline loops: CDR1 SGDLS, CDR2 YYNGEE. The ends lost 0 bases at V and 7 bases at J; junction bases unmatched: 5. DNA of the CDR3: TGTGCCAGCAGCGTAGGAGGACAGGGGGCGGGTGGCTACACCTTC. This gives the protein CASSVGGQGAGGYTF.

The chain uses TRBV30 and TRBJ1-2, with D perhaps matching TRBD1 (5 bases). Trimming shortened V by 0 bases and J by 6 bases, and 17 bases separated the two germline ends. Germline V CDR1 and CDR2: GTSNPN, SVGIG (reference sequence). This CDR3 has 15 residues. DNA of the CDR3: TGTGCCTGGAGTGTACTACGGGGGAAACTAGATGGCTACACCTTC. This gives the protein CAWSVLRGKLDGYTF.

J is TRBJ1-1 and V is TRBV12-5, with D perhaps TRBD1 (6 bases). Trimming shortened V by 3 bases and J by 0 bases, and 23 bases separated the two germline ends. CDR3 length: 19 residues. Germline CDR1 is LGHNT and CDR2 is FRNRAP. CDR3 DNA: TGTGCTAGTGGTTTAGTTGGATTTATGGACAGTTTCGTGAACACTGAAGCTTTCTTT. Translating it yields CASGLVGFMDSFVNTEAFF.

The chain joins TRBV3-1 (or the pseudogene TRBV3-2) to TRBJ1-6; D gene uncertain. Germline lookup yields CDR1 LGHDT and CDR2 YNNKEL (reference sequence). The ends were cut back, 4 bases at V and 7 bases at J, with 14 bases in the middle. The CDR3 spans 15 residues. The CDR3 reads CASSPHGSPNSPLHF. The CDR3 nucleotides are TGTGCCAGCAGCCCGCACGGGTCCCCGAATTCACCCCTCCACTTT.

The chain is built from TRBV10-3 and TRBJ2-2, with TRBD1 matching over 7 bases. The CDR3 runs to 16 residues. The trim removed 0 bases at V and 6 bases at J, leaving 7 bases unmatched. Germline V gene sequence: CDR1 ENHRY, CDR2 SYGVKD. The CDR3 DNA sequence: TGTGCCATCAGTGAGTCCGGGTCCCAGGGGGCCGGGGAGCTGTTTTTT. Amino acid sequence: CAISESGSQGAGELFF.

The chain recombines TRBV2 with TRBJ1-2; 9 positions agree with TRBD1. Losses at the gene ends were 6 bases for V and 8 bases for J; bases not matched to a gene: 16. Germline V gene data show CDR1 as SNHLY and CDR2 as FYNNEI. The CDR3 sequence is 16 residues long. CDR3 in DNA: TGTGCCAGCAGGAAGGGACAGGGTACCTTTAGGGTAGGCTACACCTTC. As protein: CASRKGQGTFRVGYTF. Filled out from reference TRBV2 and TRBJ1-2, the complete variable domain reads EPEVTQTPSHQVTQMGQEVILRCVPISNHLYFYWYRQILGQKVEFLVSFYNNEISEKSEIFDDQFSVERPDGSNFTLKIRSTKLEDSAMYFCASRKGQGTFRVGYTFGSGTRLTVV.

The chain joins TRBV9 to TRBJ1-2, with TRBD1 as a possible D gene (5 bases). This CDR3 is 17 amino acids long. The germline CDR1 and CDR2 sequences are SGDLS and YYNGEE. The V end was cut by 4 bases, the J end by 4 bases, with 23 bases between. This chain's CDR3 is CASSNPSRGTSTYGYTF. As DNA, the CDR3 is TGTGCCAGCAGCAACCCAAGTCGGGGGACCTCCACCTATGGCTACACCTTC.

CDR3 residues: CASSTGGPRDQETQYF. The CDR3 nucleotides are TGTGCCAGCAGCACCGGCGGCCCTCGGGACCAAGAGACCCAGTACTTC. The chain joins TRBV5-5 to TRBJ2-5; D uncertain. Trimming pared 4 bases from V and 0 bases from J, leaving 16 bases between. Germline loops: CDR1 SGHKS, CDR2 YYEKEE (reference sequence). The CDR3 covers 16 residues.

V usage is TRBV24-1 and J usage is TRBJ1-1, with D unclear. CDR3 length: 15 residues. Trimming stripped 5 bases from V and 0 bases from J, with 12 bases between. The germline V gene encodes CDR1 KGHDR and CDR2 SFDVKD. The CDR3 spells CATSGRTGMNTEAFF. In DNA, the CDR3 is TGTGCCACCAGTGGGCGGACCGGGATGAACACTGAAGCTTTCTTT.